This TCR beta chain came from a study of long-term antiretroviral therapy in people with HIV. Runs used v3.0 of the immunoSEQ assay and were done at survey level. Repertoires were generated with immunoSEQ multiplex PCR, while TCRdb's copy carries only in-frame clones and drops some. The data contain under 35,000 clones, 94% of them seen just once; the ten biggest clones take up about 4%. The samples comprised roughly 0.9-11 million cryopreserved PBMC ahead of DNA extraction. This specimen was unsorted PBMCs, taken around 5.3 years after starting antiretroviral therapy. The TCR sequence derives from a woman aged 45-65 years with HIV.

CDR3 in DNA: TGTGCCAGCAGTGATGAGGGGACAGGGCTCATGAACACTGAAGCTTTCTTT. This sequence encodes CASSDEGTGLMNTEAFF. The chain links TRBV2 to TRBJ1-1; 9 positions agree with TRBD1. V was pared by 3 bases and J by 0 bases, with 8 bases of the junction left unmatched. Germline assignment: CDR1 SNHLY and CDR2 FYNNEI. The CDR3 runs 17 residues.